This T cell receptor (beta chain) is drawn from a study of T cell responses to AZD1222 COVID-19 vaccine (dated by TCRdb to the early 2020s). Describing the broader study: TCR sequencing covered 230 or so trial participants: 200 to 220 given two doses of AZD1222 and approximately 26 given two doses of MenACWY control vaccine. Enrollment into the trials was organized by age into subgroups of 18-55, 56-69 and 70-plus years, and those subgroups contained approximately 150, 30 and 60 TCR-sequenced participants, respectively. Study-wide findings and limitations: Because no day 14 peak-response samples were available, the repertoires could be characterized only after the peak T cell response. The vaccine-associated CD4 TCRs covered the entire spike protein, and the dominant responses fell in regions 160-218 and 743-854. Reportedly, almost half of the unique spike-specific TCRs recognized epitopes lying outside the regions that are mutated in the B.1.351 and B.1.1.7 variants. Spike-specific TCR breadth and depth rose significantly after two AZD1222 doses compared with day 0 and with MenACWY recipients. The 56-69-year group was small, and its depth increase did not reach significance, likely because of low power. Participants were mostly white British, with more females than males. The authors suggested clonal diversity may have been underestimated. Conclusions about previously exposed vaccinees are limited because only five to seven AZD1222 recipients were SARS-CoV-2 seropositive at baseline.

The CDR3 regions of human TCRbeta chains were analyzed by immunosequencing. For the original study's pipeline: Repertoire TCRs were checked for matches against a reference library of SARS-CoV-2-specific TCRs that had been generated using the MIRA antigen-specificity platform. Breadth was defined as the fraction of unique TCRs that were SARS-CoV-2-associated. Depth was defined as the fraction of total T cells that were SARS-CoV-2-associated. Using the MIRA data, each spike-specific TCR was assigned both to the spike region to which the TCR was reactive and to a CD4 or CD8 class. Log10-transformed breadth and depth values were compared by one-way ANOVA with Sidak's multiple comparisons tests. Here the immuneACCESS table is served through TCRdb, limited to in-frame sequences with V and J called. Missing clones are a known gap in these copies; in checked studies unresolved V genes cover under half, and the rest lacks a known reason. That table is the source of V, J and clone size, and D and trimming were worked out from the DNA. The sample data list more than 70,000 clones, and about nine tenths of these were observed just once. 3.3% of the sample belongs to the ten largest clones.

A single count supports this clone. Its specific antigen is unknown. The record has no base qualities; no much larger clone is one base away. From the cysteine through the phenylalanine, the CDR3 covers 12 amino acids. The retained sequence is limited to the CDR3, 36 bases, with the frame set at the first base. The germline V gene encodes CDR1 SQVTM and CDR2 ANQGSEA. V is shortened by 3 bases, J by 4 bases, and the region joining them spans 9 bases. In the paper's terms, the time point label means: about 28 days (+/-7) after the second vaccine dose. AZD1222 recipients whose second dose came at about 4 weeks and those whose second dose came at about 12 weeks were combined into one group, since spike-specific TCR depth and breadth did not differ between the two schedules. Samples from vaccinated people were obtained from the UK trials COV001 and COV002, which included a single-blind randomized controlled phase 2/3 trial of AZD1222 (ChAdOx1 nCoV-19) in healthy adults. Trial participant PBMC samples were collected at day 0 and day 28 after the second dose for TCRbeta chain sequencing.

The source of this sequence is an adult who received the AZD1222 COVID-19 vaccine. The chain is assembled from TRBV29-1 and TRBJ1-1; no D gene can be assigned with confidence. The sample consisted of peripheral blood, taken 28 days after the second AZD1222 dose. At the DNA level, the sequence is TGCAGCGTTGAGGTGGGTCCCACTGAAGCTTTCTTT. Translation gives CSVEVGPTEAFF.